Shown below are 21 T cell receptor beta chains from a single sample sequenced in a study of Siglec-9 on CD8 T cells in melanoma. Measured with immunoSEQ multiplex PCR; TCRdb has only the in-frame clones, and not every one. This table has approximately 35,000 clones, 65% to 85% appearing once. The source material was Siglec-9- CD8+ T cells sorted from blood. These TCRs come from a human donor in good health.

As DNA, the CDR3 is TGTGCCAGCACCGCCCCCGAACAGACGCTCATCTCCCAGTACTTC. Translation: CASTAPEQTLISQYF. The chain is built from TRBV7-9 and TRBJ2-5; D gene uncertain. CDR1 SEHNR and CDR2 FQNEAQ come from the germline V gene (reference sequence). V gave up 7 bases and J gave up 9 bases, with 24 bases separating them. This CDR3 is 15 amino acids long. Full variable domain (outside the CDR3, taken from reference TRBV7-9 and TRBJ2-5): DTGVSQNPRHKITKRGQNVTFRCDPISEHNRLYWYRQTLGQGPEFLTYFQNEAQLEKSRLLSDRFSAERPKGSFSTLEIQRTEQGDSAMYLCASTAPEQTLISQYFGPGTRLLVL.

The count of this clone is one. This rearrangement joins TRBV11-2 to TRBJ2-2, with D tentatively TRBD1 or TRBD2 (5 bases each). This CDR3 spans 16 amino acids. The germline gives CDR1 SGHAT, CDR2 FQNNGV. V was pared by 1 base and J by 5 bases, with 14 bases between. This CDR3 reads CASSLVGTVRTGELFF. The CDR3 DNA reads TGTGCCAGCAGCTTAGTAGGGACCGTGAGGACCGGGGAGCTGTTTTTT.

The chain joins TRBV27 to TRBJ2-7; no reliable D call. The CDR3 consists of 12 residues. The V gene's germline CDR1 is MNHEY and CDR2 SMNVEV (reference sequence). Deletions cut 8 bases from V and 0 bases from J, with 8 bases between. CDR3 in amino acids: CASGPGSYEQYF. The CDR3 nucleotides are TGTGCCAGCGGCCCGGGCTCCTACGAGCAGTACTTC.

J is TRBJ1-2 and V is TRBV10-3; D remains unclear. The CDR3 loop spans 14 amino acids. Germline CDR1 reads ENHRY; CDR2 reads SYGVKD. V lost 1 base to trimming and J lost 2 bases, with 8 bases between them. CDR3 in DNA: TGTGCCATCAGTGAGTACCAATCCAACTATGGCTACACCTTC. Its protein is CAISEYQSNYGYTF.

The genes are TRBV7-9 and TRBJ1-5; D might be TRBD1 (5 bases). This CDR3 is built from 15 residues. Trimming cost V 5 bases and J 0 bases, with 11 bases left between them. Per the germline V gene, CDR1 is SEHNR and CDR2 is FQNEAQ (reference sequence). The chain's CDR3 is CASSDDSHSNQPQHF. The DNA of the CDR3 is TGTGCCAGCAGCGATGACAGTCATAGCAATCAGCCCCAGCATTTT. Together with reference TRBV7-9 and TRBJ1-5, the CDR3 gives the full variable domain: DTGVSQNPRHKITKRGQNVTFRCDPISEHNRLYWYRQTLGQGPEFLTYFQNEAQLEKSRLLSDRFSAERPKGSFSTLEIQRTEQGDSAMYLCASSDDSHSNQPQHFGDGTRLSIL.

This rearrangement joins TRBV27 to TRBJ1-2, with 9 bases matching TRBD1. J lost 4 bases, V lost 8 bases, and 2 bases had no gene match. The length of the CDR3 is 12 residues. Per germline, CDR1 MNHEY and CDR2 SMNVEV (reference sequence). The DNA of the CDR3 is TGTGCCAGCGGGACAGGGCCCTATGGCTACACCTTC. Residues: CASGTGPYGYTF.

This clone was seen just once. The V gene is TRBV10-2, the J gene TRBJ2-1; D remains ambiguous. Germline V gene lookup returns CDR1 WSHSY and CDR2 SAAADI. V lost 4 bases and J 8 bases, leaving 3 bases between the germline ends. The CDR3 length is 10 residues. The CDR3 here is CASSADEQFF. For the CDR3, the DNA is TGCGCCAGCAGTGCGGATGAGCAGTTCTTC.

Regarding this clone: This same CDR3 is encoded by further DNA sequences in the sample. The chain links TRBV5-1 to TRBJ2-7; TRBD1 agrees at 7 bases. The V segment lost 0 bases and the J segment 4 bases; nucleotides outside the gene matches: 7. CDR1 SGHRS and CDR2 YFSETQ come from the germline V gene. The length of the CDR3 is 15 residues. The CDR3: CASSLVRGQKYEQYF. In DNA form, the CDR3 reads TGCGCCAGCAGCTTGGTACGGGGACAGAAATACGAGCAGTACTTC. Looking up the rest from reference TRBV5-1 and TRBJ2-7 gives the full variable domain: KAGVTQTPRYLIKTRGQQVTLSCSPISGHRSVSWYQQTPGQGLQFLFEYFSETQRNKGNFPGRFSGRQFSNSRSEMNVSTLELGDSALYLCASSLVRGQKYEQYFGPGTRLTVT.

The rearrangement links TRBV6-6 to TRBJ2-2; D assignment may be TRBD1 or TRBD2 (5 bases each). V dropped 2 bases and J dropped 0 bases, with 10 bases sitting between them. Germline V gene sequence: CDR1 MNHNY, CDR2 SVGAGI (reference sequence). The CDR3 contains 16 residues. CDR3 in amino acids: CASSYTGPSNTGELFF. As DNA, the CDR3 is TGTGCCAGCAGTTACACGGGGCCCTCGAACACCGGGGAGCTGTTTTTT.

The table lists this clone with a count of one. This chain uses TRBV27 with TRBJ2-1; 7 bases agree with TRBD1. Germline CDR1 is MNHEY and CDR2 is SMNVEV (reference sequence). The CDR3 runs 16 residues. J lost 2 bases, V lost 3 bases, and 7 bases had no gene match. CDR3 region: CASSFKTGLTYNEQFF. The CDR3 DNA follows: TGTGCCAGCAGTTTCAAGACAGGGTTAACCTACAATGAGCAGTTCTTC.

This clone was seen a handful of times. This sequence joins TRBV11-2 and TRBJ1-1, with a tentative D call TRBD1 (6 bases). The germline gives CDR1 SGHAT, CDR2 FQNNGV. This CDR3 spans 14 amino acids. V was trimmed by 4 bases and J by 5 bases, leaving 14 bases between them. The CDR3: CASSSFRGGTEAFF. Here the CDR3 DNA reads TGTGCCAGCAGCTCCTTCAGGGGAGGGACTGAAGCTTTCTTT.

The chain links TRBV19 to TRBJ2-7, with a weak D call TRBD1 (7 bases). V lost 5 bases to trimming and J lost 4 bases, with 12 bases between them. CDR3 length: 13 residues. Germline V gene data show CDR1 as LNHDA and CDR2 as SQIVND (reference sequence). The DNA of the CDR3 is TGTGCCAGTAGTGCGGGACAGACTTACGAGCAGTACTTC. This translates into CASSAGQTYEQYF.

This clone appeared a single time. Additional DNA sequences in this sample encode the identical CDR3. This chain uses TRBV2 with TRBJ2-1; D may be TRBD2 (5 bases). From germline, CDR1 is SNHLY and CDR2 FYNNEI. CDR3 length: 15 residues. The ends were cut back, 1 base at V and 5 bases at J, with 12 bases in the middle. The DNA for the CDR3 is TGTGCCAGCAGTGAAGATTTTGAGACTAACAATGAGCAGTTCTTC. Its protein product is CASSEDFETNNEQFF. Full variable domain (outside the CDR3, taken from reference TRBV2 and TRBJ2-1): EPEVTQTPSHQVTQMGQEVILRCVPISNHLYFYWYRQILGQKVEFLVSFYNNEISEKSEIFDDQFSVERPDGSNFTLKIRSTKLEDSAMYFCASSEDFETNNEQFFGPGTRLTVL.

The chain joins TRBV6-5 to TRBJ1-1, with D possibly TRBD1 on 5 matching bases. Germline CDR1 reads MNHEY; CDR2 reads SVGAGI. This CDR3 is 12 amino acids long. V lost 0 bases, J lost 8 bases, and 7 bases lay in between. The CDR3 DNA sequence: TGTGCCAGCAGTTACTCAGGGGAGGAAGCTTTCTTT. Translated, it gives CASSYSGEEAFF.

V and J are TRBV27 and TRBJ2-1; TRBD2 agrees at 11 bases. V was clipped by 5 bases and J by 6 bases; unmatched bases: 9. The germline gives CDR1 MNHEY, CDR2 SMNVEV (reference sequence). The CDR3 runs to 16 residues. The CDR3 is CASSNILAGALNEQFF. CDR3 in DNA: TGTGCCAGCAGTAATATACTAGCGGGGGCCCTCAATGAGCAGTTCTTC.

The chain links TRBV11-2 to TRBJ2-7; D unclear. V lost 3 bases to trimming and J lost 3 bases, with 12 bases between them. The CDR3 totals 14 residues. Germline CDR1 reads SGHAT; CDR2 reads FQNNGV. CDR3 sequence: CASSLIQPVYEQYF. The CDR3, as DNA: TGTGCCAGCAGCTTGATACAGCCGGTCTACGAGCAGTACTTC.

This chain uses TRBV4-1 with TRBJ2-2, with 9 bases that match TRBD1. With V trimmed by 7 bases and J by 3 bases, 6 bases remained unmatched. This CDR3 spans 15 amino acids. Looked up from germline, CDR1 is MGHRA and CDR2 is YSYEKL. CDR3 sequence reads: CASKGTGPDTGELFF. The CDR3 DNA reads as TGCGCCAGCAAAGGGACAGGGCCCGACACCGGGGAGCTGTTTTTT.

The chain uses TRBV5-6 and TRBJ2-1; a possible D gene is TRBD2 (6 bases). The ends were cut back, 2 bases at V and 10 bases at J, with 22 bases in the middle. Germline loops: CDR1 SGHDT, CDR2 YYEEEE. The CDR3 covers 16 residues. The CDR3 here is CASSLFIGDSGREQFF. CDR3 in DNA: TGTGCCAGCAGCTTATTCATCGGGGACTCGGGGAGGGAGCAGTTCTTC.

V and J are TRBV4-1 and TRBJ2-3; TRBD2 might be the D (7 bases). Germline V CDR1 and CDR2: MGHRA, YSYEKL. The CDR3 length is 15 residues. V was trimmed by 1 base and J by 5 bases, leaving 13 bases between them. As DNA, the CDR3 is TGCGCCAGCAGCCAAGTAGGGGGAGGGAGAGATACGCAGTATTTT. Its protein product is CASSQVGGGRDTQYF.

V usage is TRBV19 and J usage is TRBJ2-1, with TRBD1 as a possible D gene (6 bases). The CDR3 runs to 16 residues. Germline values: CDR1 LNHDA, CDR2 SQIVND (reference sequence). With 2 bases removed from V and 0 bases from J, the gap between germline ends came to 11 bases. CDR3 nucleotide sequence: TGTGCCAGTAGTATAATAGGGGGAATCTCCTACAATGAGCAGTTCTTC. This gives the protein CASSIIGGISYNEQFF.

The chain uses TRBV9 and TRBJ2-7; D not resolved. The ends were cut back, 3 bases at V and 0 bases at J, with 13 bases in the middle. CDR1 SGDLS and CDR2 YYNGEE come from the germline V gene. The CDR3 totals 15 residues. The DNA for the CDR3 is TGTGCCAGCAGCGCCGGACCGGGTTCCTCCTACGAGCAGTACTTC. Protein product: CASSAGPGSSYEQYF.